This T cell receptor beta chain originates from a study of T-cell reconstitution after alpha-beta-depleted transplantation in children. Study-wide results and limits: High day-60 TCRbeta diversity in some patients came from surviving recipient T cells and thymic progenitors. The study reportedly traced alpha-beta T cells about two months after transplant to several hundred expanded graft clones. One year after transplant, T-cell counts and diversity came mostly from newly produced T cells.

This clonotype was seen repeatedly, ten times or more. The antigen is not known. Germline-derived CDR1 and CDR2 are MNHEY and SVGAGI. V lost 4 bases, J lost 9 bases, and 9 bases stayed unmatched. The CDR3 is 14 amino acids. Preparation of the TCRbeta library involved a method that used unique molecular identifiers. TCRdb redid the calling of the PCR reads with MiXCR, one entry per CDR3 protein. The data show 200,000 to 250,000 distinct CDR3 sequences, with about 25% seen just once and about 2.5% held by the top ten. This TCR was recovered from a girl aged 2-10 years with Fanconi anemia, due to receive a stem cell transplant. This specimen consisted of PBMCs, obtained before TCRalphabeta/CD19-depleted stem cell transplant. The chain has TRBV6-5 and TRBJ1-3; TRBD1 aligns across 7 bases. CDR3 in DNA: TGTGCCAGCAGTTTGACAGGGAAGGGGGCCACCATATATTTT. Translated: CASSLTGKGATIYF.